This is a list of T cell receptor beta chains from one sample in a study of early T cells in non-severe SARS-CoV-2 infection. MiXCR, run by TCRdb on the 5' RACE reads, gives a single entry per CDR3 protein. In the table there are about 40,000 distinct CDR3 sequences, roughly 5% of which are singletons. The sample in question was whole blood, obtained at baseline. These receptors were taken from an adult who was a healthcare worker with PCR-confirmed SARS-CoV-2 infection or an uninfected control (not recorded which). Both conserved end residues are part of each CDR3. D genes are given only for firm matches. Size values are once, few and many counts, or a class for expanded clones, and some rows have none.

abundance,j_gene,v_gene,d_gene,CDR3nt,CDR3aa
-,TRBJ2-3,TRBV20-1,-,TGCAGTGCTAGAGCTGGGGGCTACTCCTCCGATACGCAGTATTTT,CSARAGGYSSDTQYF
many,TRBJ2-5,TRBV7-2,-,TGTGCCAGCAGCAAGGGACTCCAAGAGACCCAGTACTTC,CASSKGLQETQYF
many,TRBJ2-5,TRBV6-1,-,TGTGCCAGCAGCCCCGGACACTCGGACCAAGAGACCCAGTACTTC,CASSPGHSDQETQYF
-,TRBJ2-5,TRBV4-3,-,TGCGCCAGCAGCCCGGTCGTTGACGTGGGCCGAGAGACCCAGTACTTC,CASSPVVDVGRETQYF
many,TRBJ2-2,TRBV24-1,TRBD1,TGTGCCACCAGTGACCCCGGACAGGGGACCACCGGGGAGCTGTTTTTT,CATSDPGQGTTGELFF
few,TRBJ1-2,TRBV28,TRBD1,TGTGCCAGCAGTCCCTCCGGGACAGGGAGGCATGGCTACACCTTC,CASSPSGTGRHGYTF
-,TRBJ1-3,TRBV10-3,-,TGTGCCATCAGTTTAGGACAAGGAGAAAACACCATATATTTT,CAISLGQGENTIYF
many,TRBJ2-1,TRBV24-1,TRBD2,TGTGCCACCAGTGACCTAGGGCTAGCGGGGACCAATGAGCAGTTCTTC,CATSDLGLAGTNEQFF
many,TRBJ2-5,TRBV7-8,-,TGTGCCAGCAGCTTAACGGCAGAGACCCAGTACTTC,CASSLTAETQYF
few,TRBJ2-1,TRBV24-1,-,TGTGCCACCAGTGGGACGGCGGGTATTTTTGGGCAGTTCTTC,CATSGTAGIFGQFF
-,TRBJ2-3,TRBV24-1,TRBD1,TGTGCCACCAGTGATTTGAGCAGGGGGAGAACGCAGTATTTT,CATSDLSRGRTQYF
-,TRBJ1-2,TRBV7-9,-,TGTGCCAGCAGTTTTGACAGGATGGGCGGCTACACCTTC,CASSFDRMGGYTF
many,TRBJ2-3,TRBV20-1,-,TGCAGTGCCGCCCTCCGGGAAGCAAGCACAGATACGCAGTATTTT,CSAALREASTDTQYF
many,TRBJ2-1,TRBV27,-,TGTGCCAGCAGTTTGGCGGGACTGAACAATGAGCAGTTCTTC,CASSLAGLNNEQFF
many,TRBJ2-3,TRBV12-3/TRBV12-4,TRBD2,TGTGCCAGCACCGCGACGGCGCTAGCGGGAGGGCCTGTGGATACGCAGTATTTT,CASTATALAGGPVDTQYF
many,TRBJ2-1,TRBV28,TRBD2,TGTGCCAGCAGTCGGGGAGGGCCGGGCAATGAGCAGTTCTTC,CASSRGGPGNEQFF
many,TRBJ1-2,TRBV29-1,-,TGCAGCGTTGTTCACAGGGAGTTCACCTATGGCTACACCTTC,CSVVHREFTYGYTF
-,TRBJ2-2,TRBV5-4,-,TGTGCCAGCAGCTCCCAAAGTCGGCTTAACACCGGGGAGCTGTTTTTT,CASSSQSRLNTGELFF
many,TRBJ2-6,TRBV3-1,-,TGTGCCAGCAGCCCCCAGGACGGGTCGACAGGGGCCAACGTCCTGACTTTC,CASSPQDGSTGANVLTF
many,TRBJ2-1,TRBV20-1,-,TGCAGTGCTAGAGCCGGGAGCCAGGGCGATGAGCAGTTCTTC,CSARAGSQGDEQFF
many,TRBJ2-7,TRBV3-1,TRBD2,TGTGCCAGCAGCTTAGCGGGTGGAACCTACGAGCAGTACTTC,CASSLAGGTYEQYF